Listed below are T cell receptor beta chains from one sample, sequenced in a study of T cells in localized non-small cell lung cancer. Profiling relied on immunoSEQ multiplex PCR, and the TCRdb table lists in-frame clones only, not all of them. The sample shows about 8,000 clones, about 90% of them seen only once. The starting material was peripheral blood, obtained before any cancer treatment. The receptors derive from a male donor aged 60 or over with stage III lung adenocarcinoma. The CDR3 runs from the conserved cysteine through the conserved F or W. The D gene is left open where the match is weak. Clone size is shown for a subset of rows, as once, few, many or a class of expanded clone.

V	D	size	J	CDR3	DNA
TRBV19	-	-	TRBJ1-1	CASSPRGGGSGWAFF	TGTGCCAGTAGCCCGAGGGGGGGTGGAAGTGGCTGGGCTTTCTTT
TRBV19	TRBD1	-	TRBJ1-4	CASSTRGRGRPTNEKLFF	TGTGCCAGTAGCACACGAGGGAGGGGGCGTCCAACTAATGAAAAACTGTTTTTT
TRBV5-1	TRBD1	-	TRBJ1-6	CASSFGTVKEPLHF	TGCGCCAGCAGCTTTGGGACAGTGAAAGAACCCCTCCACTTT
TRBV28	TRBD2	-	TRBJ2-7	CASSLFASGSISYEQYF	TGTGCCAGCAGTTTATTCGCTAGCGGGTCAATCTCCTACGAGCAGTACTTC
TRBV10-1	TRBD1	-	TRBJ2-7	CASSDPGTGYYEQYF	TGCGCCAGCAGTGATCCCGGGACAGGGTACTACGAGCAGTACTTC
TRBV11-2	TRBD2	-	TRBJ2-5	CASSLLAGGVETQYF	TGTGCCAGCAGCTTACTAGCGGGGGGGGTAGAGACCCAGTACTTC
TRBV5-6	TRBD1	-	TRBJ1-2	CASRTDRANYGYTF	TGTGCCAGCAGAACGGACAGGGCTAACTATGGCTACACCTTC
TRBV7-9	-	-	TRBJ2-1	CASSLAGTPWEQFF	TGTGCCAGCAGCTTAGCGGGAACACCCTGGGAGCAGTTCTTC
TRBV9	TRBD1	-	TRBJ2-7	CASSDPRGNPGQTEQYF	TGTGCCAGCAGCGACCCACGGGGTAACCCGGGACAGACCGAGCAGTACTTC
TRBV5-1	-	once	TRBJ1-1	CASSLISRTEAFF	TGCGCCAGCAGCTTAATTAGTAGGACTGAAGCTTTCTTT
TRBV7-9	-	-	TRBJ2-7	CASSLRKTSYEQYF	TGTGCCAGCAGCTTGAGGAAAACCTCCTACGAGCAGTACTTC
TRBV2	-	few	TRBJ1-2	CASSERIPGAYGYTF	TGTGCCAGCAGCGAACGCATACCAGGGGCCTATGGCTACACCTTC
TRBV6-9	-	-	TRBJ1-5	CASSPLINQPQHF	TGTGCCAGCAGTCCTCTCATCAATCAGCCCCAGCATTTT
TRBV7-6	TRBD1	-	TRBJ2-7	CASSDTGQGSYEQYF	TGTGCCAGCAGCGATACGGGACAGGGTTCCTACGAGCAGTACTTC
TRBV27	-	-	TRBJ2-7	CASSFWMGEQYF	TGTGCCAGCAGTTTTTGGATGGGGGAGCAGTACTTC
TRBV6-5	TRBD1	once	TRBJ1-1	CASRLLDRGHTEAFF	TGTGCCAGCAGGCTATTAGACAGGGGGCACACTGAAGCTTTCTTT
TRBV21-1	-	-	TRBJ1-1	CASSKRTGRTEAFF	TGTGCCAGCAGCAAACGGACAGGGCGCACTGAAGCTTTCTTT
TRBV5-5	-	few	TRBJ2-2	CASSLTSMRGTGELFF	TGTGCCAGCAGCCTGACCTCTATGCGGGGCACCGGGGAGCTGTTTTTT
TRBV28	TRBD1	-	TRBJ1-5	CASSSTGEVQPQHF	TGTGCCAGCAGTTCCACAGGGGAAGTACAGCCCCAGCATTTT
TRBV4-2	-	-	TRBJ2-7	CASSTLAEFHEQYF	TGTGCCAGCAGCACTCTGGCGGAGTTCCACGAGCAGTACTTC
TRBV10-3	-	-	TRBJ2-2	CAISRFEELFF	TGTGCCATCAGTCGGTTCGAGGAGCTGTTTTTT
TRBV6-1	-	-	TRBJ1-4	CASRRGTLANEKLFF	TGTGCCAGCAGACGGGGTACCCTTGCTAATGAAAAACTGTTTTTT
TRBV5-6	-	-	TRBJ2-7	CASSSIDGLLGQYF	TGTGCCAGCAGCTCGATCGACGGTCTCCTAGGGCAGTACTTC
TRBV6-5	TRBD1	-	TRBJ2-5	CASTGDREETQYF	TGTGCCAGCACCGGGGACAGGGAAGAGACCCAGTACTTC
TRBV20-1	-	-	TRBJ2-7	CSAPDSYEQYF	TGCAGTGCTCCCGACAGCTACGAGCAGTACTTC
TRBV9	TRBD1	few	TRBJ2-2	CASSVVGQGSGELFF	TGTGCCAGCAGCGTAGTAGGACAGGGGTCCGGGGAGCTGTTTTTT
TRBV21-1	-	-	TRBJ1-1	CASTQGQPSRWGTEAFF	TGTGCCAGCACCCAGGGACAGCCATCACGTTGGGGCACTGAAGCTTTCTTT
TRBV5-4	-	-	TRBJ1-1	CASSLVRESEAFF	TGTGCCAGCAGCTTGGTGCGTGAGAGTGAAGCTTTCTTT
TRBV14	TRBD2	-	TRBJ2-1	CASRRLAGGSNEQFF	TGTGCCAGCAGACGACTAGCGGGGGGAAGCAATGAGCAGTTCTTC
TRBV29-1	TRBD1	-	TRBJ1-1	CSVVRQGGTEAFF	TGCAGCGTTGTTAGACAGGGAGGCACTGAAGCTTTCTTT
TRBV19	TRBD2	-	TRBJ2-1	CASSIGGRAGNEQFF	TGTGCCAGTAGTATAGGCGGGAGGGCCGGTAATGAGCAGTTCTTC
TRBV10-3	-	once	TRBJ1-1	CAIRSQGARDTEAFF	TGTGCCATCAGGTCCCAGGGTGCGAGGGACACTGAAGCTTTCTTT
TRBV7-9	-	-	TRBJ1-2	CASSPQLGKTGDYGYTF	TGTGCCAGCAGCCCCCAGTTAGGAAAAACGGGAGACTATGGCTACACCTTC
TRBV28	-	large	TRBJ2-5	CASSSLEAPETQYF	TGTGCCAGCAGTTCGCTCGAGGCCCCAGAGACCCAGTACTTC
TRBV6-6	-	once	TRBJ2-6	CASSYGAEYGANVLTF	TGTGCCAGCAGTTACGGGGCAGAATACGGGGCCAACGTCCTGACTTTC
TRBV11-2	-	-	TRBJ1-2	CASSLRQFNYGYTF	TGTGCCAGCAGCTTACGACAGTTCAACTATGGCTACACCTTC
TRBV7-9	-	-	TRBJ1-2	CASSLPALYGYTF	TGTGCCAGCAGCTTACCAGCGCTCTATGGCTACACCTTC